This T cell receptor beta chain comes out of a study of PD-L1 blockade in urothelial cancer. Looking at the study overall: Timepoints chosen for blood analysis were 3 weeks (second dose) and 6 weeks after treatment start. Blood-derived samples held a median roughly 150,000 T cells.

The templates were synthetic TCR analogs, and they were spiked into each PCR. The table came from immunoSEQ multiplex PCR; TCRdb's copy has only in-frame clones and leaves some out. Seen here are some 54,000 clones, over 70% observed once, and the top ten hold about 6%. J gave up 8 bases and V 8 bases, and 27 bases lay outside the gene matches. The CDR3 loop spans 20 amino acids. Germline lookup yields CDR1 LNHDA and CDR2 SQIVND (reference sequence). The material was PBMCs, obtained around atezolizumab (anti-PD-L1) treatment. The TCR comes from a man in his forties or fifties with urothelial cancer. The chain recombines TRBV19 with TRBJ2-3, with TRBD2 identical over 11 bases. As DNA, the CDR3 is TGTGCCAGTCCTATATTGGGGGGTGGTAGGCTAGCGGGAGGAGTGGGTACGCAGTATTTT. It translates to CASPILGGGRLAGGVGTQYF.